This T cell receptor beta chain emerged from a study of beta chain features in type 1 diabetes (dated by TCRdb to 2016 to 2018). Regarding the study in general: Mean age, gender distribution, total cell number and subset yield did not differ between patients and healthy donors. A total of about 99,000,000 sorted cells were examined across all samples, and RNA yield correlated strongly with the number of cells per subset. The study compared the TCRB repertoires of sorted circulating CD4+ T cell subsets in recently diagnosed type 1 diabetes patients with those in matched healthy donors. Regulatory and stem cell-like memory subsets were isolated from only 8 patients and 8 healthy donors, whereas naive and central memory subsets came from all 30 or so donors.

The entire amount of isolated RNA was reverse transcribed using the High Capacity cDNA Reverse Transcription Kit, so the sequenced TCRB transcripts were expressed ones. Naive, central memory and regulatory T cell samples underwent deep immunoSEQ sequencing, averaging roughly 3.3 million total reads per sample. Sorted cells were lysed in RLT buffer, and RNA was extracted using DNase-treated RNeasy Micro or Mini kits according to cell number. Each cell subset was processed on its own to prevent cross-contamination, while patient and healthy donor samples were processed together. The immunoSEQ multiplex PCR was used to amplify TCRB sequences from cDNA, generating 87-bp fragments that spanned the CDR3 region. Sequencing of the amplicons was done on the Illumina HiSeq platform. The paper's processing steps were these. PCR bias was computationally corrected using synthetic template baselines, reads within Hamming distance 2 were collapsed, and singletons that could not be merged were discarded. By aligning reads against IMGT, V, D and J genes, CDR3 length, and insertions or deletions at six rearrangement sites were assigned. Within each subset, clonotype counts were normalized to sorted cell number, and only after that were true diversity and Gini coefficients computed with the tcR R package. The overlap coefficient, calculated on TCRB nucleotide sequences, was used to quantify repertoire sharing. As a proxy for the pre-selection repertoire, out-of-frame TCRB sequences from naive cells were analyzed. In TCRdb, the immuneACCESS table is reduced to in-frame sequences with V and J assigned. These tables do not hold every clone; where another copy was compared, an unresolved V gene accounts for under half, and the others remain unexplained. V, J and clone size are taken as reported in that table, and D and trimming were inferred from the DNA itself. The sample data list about 650,000 clones, and 9.5% to 15% of these were observed just once. The top ten hold approximately 0.11% of the sample.

Study-wide findings and limitations: At VDJ recombination sites, type 1 diabetes patients had fewer insertions and more deleted nucleotides, which implies abnormalities in thymic rearrangement. HLA sub-analyses involved small numbers of individuals, so any influence of HLA type on TCRB rearrangement remained unresolved. Naive, central memory and regulatory TCRB repertoires appeared to be more similar among patients than among healthy donors. A moderate but significant shortening of TCRB CDR3 length was observed in type 1 diabetes patients in all four CD4+ subsets. PCR might favor shorter templates, but patient and control samples were amplified and corrected together, so any skew would affect both groups equally. Because cDNA was sequenced instead of genomic DNA, highly expressing activated cells could be over-represented, though the groups showed no difference in activation or CD3 levels.

A single peripheral blood draw of around 0.11 L on average was collected from each donor into heparinised tubes. A BD FACSAria II was used to sort naive, central memory, regulatory and stem cell-like memory CD4+ T cells with a panel that included CD45RO, CCR7, CD25, CD127, CD95 and CD27. A purity above 95% was achieved for all sorted populations. PBMCs were isolated right away by Lymphoprep density gradient centrifugation and were stained directly, without culture. Samples were stained and sorted in pairs, with one healthy donor and one patient per experiment, so that batch effects were minimized. From the cysteine up to the phenylalanine, the CDR3 has a length of 13 residues. CDR3 DNA only is kept here, 39 bases in frame from base 1. CDR1 WSHSY and CDR2 SAAADI are derived from the germline V gene. The junction carries 9 bases between V and J, which are trimmed by 3 bases and 4 bases respectively.

This clone has a handful of counts. The clone's antigen remains unknown. Base qualities were left out, and no much larger clone turns up one base away. The chain links TRBV10-2 with TRBJ1-2; the D gene is perhaps TRBD1, on 5 matching bases. Sequenced material: naive CD4+ T cells from blood. The sample's cell subset or site, from its label and the paper: true naive CD4+ T cells. The clonotype originates from a man younger than 45 with type 1 diabetes. The nucleotide sequence is TGCGCCAGCAGTGATGGGGCCCCCTATGGCTACACCTTC. It translates as CASSDGAPYGYTF.